This T cell receptor beta chain was sequenced for a study of OX40 agonist ivuxolimab in advanced cancers. Germline loops: CDR1 GTSNPN, CDR2 SVGIG (reference sequence). Trimming took off 0 bases at V and 6 bases at J, with 12 bases between the two ends. The CDR3 is 15 amino acids. The assay was immunoSEQ multiplex PCR, and TCRdb's table has in-frame clones only and misses some. Here the sample spans under 100,000 clones, around nine tenths being singletons. The material was CD4+ or CD8+ T cells sorted from blood, obtained in a trial of the OX40 agonist ivuxolimab. The chain couples TRBV30 to TRBJ1-6; D not resolved. This receptor was taken from an adult with an advanced solid tumor such as melanoma, head and neck, liver or kidney cancer. This CDR3 reads CAWSVGIQPNSPLHF. Written as DNA, the CDR3 is TGTGCCTGGAGTGTAGGAATACAGCCTAATTCACCCCTCCACTTT.